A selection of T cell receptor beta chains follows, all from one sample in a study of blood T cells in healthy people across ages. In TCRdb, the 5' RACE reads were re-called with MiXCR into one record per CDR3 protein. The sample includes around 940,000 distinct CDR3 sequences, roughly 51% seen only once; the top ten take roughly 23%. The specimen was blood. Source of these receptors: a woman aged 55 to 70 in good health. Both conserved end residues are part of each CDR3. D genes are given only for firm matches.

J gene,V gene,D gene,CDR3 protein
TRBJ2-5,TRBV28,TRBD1,CASSPYGTGGRETQYF
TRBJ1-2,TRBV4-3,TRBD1,CASSQEDRASGYTF
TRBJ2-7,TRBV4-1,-,CASSQVLATYEQYF
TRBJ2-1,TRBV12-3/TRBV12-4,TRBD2,CASSLLGRAYEQFF
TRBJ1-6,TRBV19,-,CAIGTDTQLPLHF
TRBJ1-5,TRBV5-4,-,CASSLAGSGWPQHF
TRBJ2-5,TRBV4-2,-,CASSQGGARQETQYF
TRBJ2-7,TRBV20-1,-,CSAYRRSSYEQYF
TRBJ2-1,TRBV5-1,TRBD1,CASSLEDRGPDEQFF
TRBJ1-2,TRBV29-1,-,CSVEDRGEGYTF
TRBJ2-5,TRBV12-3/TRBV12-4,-,CASRYGPSPEETQYF
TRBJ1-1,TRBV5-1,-,CASSETGTNTEAFF
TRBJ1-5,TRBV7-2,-,CASSQGNLVDQPQHF
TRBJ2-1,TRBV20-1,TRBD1,CSARDMTGTGGWGQFF
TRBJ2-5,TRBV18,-,CASSPVWGYETQYF
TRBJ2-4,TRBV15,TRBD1,CATSREASGTGGTPAKNIQYF
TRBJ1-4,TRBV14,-,CASSQGRNPTNEKLFF
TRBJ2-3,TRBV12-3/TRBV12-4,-,CASRPRQIRDTQYF
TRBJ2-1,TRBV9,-,CASSVREYEQFF
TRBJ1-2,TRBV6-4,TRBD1,CASSDGTGGSYGYTF
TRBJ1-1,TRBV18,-,CASSPPGSGAAHTEAFF
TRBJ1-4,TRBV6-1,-,CASTGRPATNEKLFF
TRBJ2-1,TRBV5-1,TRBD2,CASSPALAGGFSSYNEQFF
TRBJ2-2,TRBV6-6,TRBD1,CASSLTGTGRSGELFF
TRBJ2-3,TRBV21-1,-,CASLPGRAGTDTQYF
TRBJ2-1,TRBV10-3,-,CAISDAGNSYNEQFF
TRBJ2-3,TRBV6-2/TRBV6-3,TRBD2,CASSYSEREGTPEETQYF
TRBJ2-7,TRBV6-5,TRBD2,CASSQLAGHPYEQYF
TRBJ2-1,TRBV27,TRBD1,CASTFGTGSYNEQFF
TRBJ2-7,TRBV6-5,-,CASRATGRDEQYF
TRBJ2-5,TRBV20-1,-,CSASTRNQETQYF
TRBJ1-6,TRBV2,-,CASKARAVNSPLHF
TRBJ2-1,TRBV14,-,CASSQGTGYNEQFF
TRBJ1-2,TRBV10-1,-,CARKRGYRYGYTF
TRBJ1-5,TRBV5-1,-,CASSLEGREAGQPQHF
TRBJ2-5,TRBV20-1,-,CSARLEGTETQYF
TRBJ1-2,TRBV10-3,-,CAIGVGGHGYTF
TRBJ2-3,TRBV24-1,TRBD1,CATSDPGTVTDTQYF
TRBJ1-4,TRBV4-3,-,CASSQVVGRTNEKLFF
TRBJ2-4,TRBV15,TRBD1,CATSPAPSGGAKNIQYF
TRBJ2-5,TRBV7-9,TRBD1,CASSSTGESETQYF
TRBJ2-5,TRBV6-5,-,CARKTGNWRETQYF
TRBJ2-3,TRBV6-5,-,CASSRVGASDTQYF